This passage covers 19 T cell receptor beta chains from one sample sequenced in a study of T cell repertoires in cytomegalovirus infection (dated by TCRdb to the late 2010s). Read against the paper, the sample's treatment or condition label means: in vitro stimulation with specific CMV peptide epitopes to enrich CMV-specific T cells. The sequencer listed for this sample is Illumina HiSeq 1500. TCRdb ran its own pipeline on the public reads, namely fastp trimming at Q25 and MiXCR clone calling, and kept in-frame beta chains. Under each unique CDR3 protein, matching rows form one entry showing the most common genes and DNA. Present in this sample are about half a million distinct CDR3 sequences, 30% to 35% of which were seen just once. The top ten hold roughly 16% of the sample. No antigen has been identified for these receptors. The input for sequencing was cultured PBMCs, taken from culture after CMV antigen stimulation. The receptors here all came from a human donor in good health (CMV status not recorded). Some clones in this sample may be carry-over from other donors' samples.

This clonotype was counted only a few times. This chain links TRBV20-1 with TRBJ1-6, with D maybe TRBD1 (6 bases). V gave up 4 bases and J gave up 10 bases, with 17 bases separating them. From germline, CDR1 is DFQATT and CDR2 SNEGSKA (reference sequence). This CDR3 has 14 amino acids. CDR3 loop: CSATEDRPGSPLHF. The CDR3 DNA follows: TGCAGTGCTACAGAAGACAGGCCGGGGTCACCCCTCCACTTT.

This clonotype showed up just a few times. The chain combines TRBV4-1 with TRBJ1-2; possibly TRBD1 for D (6 bases). This CDR3 contains 15 residues. V gave up 3 bases and J gave up 2 bases, with 13 bases separating them. Germline CDR1 and CDR2: MGHRA and YSYEKL. CDR3: CASSHSTGTNYGYTF. In DNA form, the CDR3 reads TGCGCCAGCAGCCATAGTACAGGGACGAACTATGGCTACACCTTC.

The chain recombines TRBV4-1 with TRBJ2-6, with 7 bases lining up with TRBD1. The CDR3 is made up of 18 amino acids. V was pared by 0 bases and J by 1 base, with 6 bases of the junction left unmatched. The germline V gene encodes CDR1 MGHRA and CDR2 YSYEKL. The CDR3 sequence is CASSQEEGGYSGANVLTF. In DNA, the CDR3 is TGCGCCAGCAGCCAAGAGGAAGGGGGCTATTCTGGGGCCAACGTCCTGACTTTC.

This clonotype was observed many times. The rearrangement links TRBV7-2 to TRBJ1-6; D is uncertain. Germline V CDR1 and CDR2: SGHTA, FQGNSA. With 3 bases removed from V and 5 bases from J, the gap between germline ends came to 2 bases. The length of the CDR3 is 12 residues. CDR3 residues: CASSFNNSPLHF. The CDR3 nucleotides read TGTGCCAGCAGCTTTAATAATTCACCCCTCCACTTT.

This clonotype was detected many times. The chain links TRBV7-2 to TRBJ1-1; the D gene is possibly TRBD1 (6 bases). The CDR3 consists of 13 residues. V was clipped by 5 bases and J by 8 bases, with 15 bases between them. Per germline, CDR1 SGHTA and CDR2 FQGNSA. The CDR3 loop is CASSPQGRGEAFF. CDR3 sequence (DNA): TGTGCCAGCAGCCCCCAAGGCAGGGGCGAAGCTTTCTTT.

The rearrangement links TRBV28 to TRBJ1-1; no reliable D call. The germline V gene encodes CDR1 MDHEN and CDR2 SYDVKM. This CDR3 contains 13 residues. The V gene lost 1 base and the J gene lost 4 bases, with 7 bases spanning the gap. CDR3 coding DNA: TGTGCCAGCAGTTTATTGATGGCCACTGAAGCTTTCTTT. It encodes CASSLLMATEAFF.

The rearrangement links TRBV20-1 to TRBJ2-1; 7 nucleotides align to TRBD2. Per the germline V gene, CDR1 is DFQATT and CDR2 is SNEGSKA (reference sequence). The CDR3 has 15 residues. Losses at the gene ends were 0 bases for V and 3 bases for J; bases not matched to a gene: 5. Here the CDR3 reads CSARESGLSYNEQFF. The DNA for the CDR3 is TGCAGTGCTAGAGAGTCGGGACTAAGCTACAATGAGCAGTTCTTC.

The rearrangement links TRBV11-2 to TRBJ2-7; weak D call: TRBD1 (6 bases). The V end lost 5 bases, the J end lost 6 bases, and 8 bases lay between the germline ends. This CDR3 spans 11 amino acids. Germline V gives CDR1 SGHAT, CDR2 FQNNGV. The CDR3 sequence is CASSQGGEQYV. The CDR3 nucleotides read TGTGCCAGCAGCCAAGGGGGCGAGCAGTACGTC.

The chain uses TRBV6-5 and TRBJ2-1; 11 bases are a match to TRBD2. The germline gives CDR1 MNHEY, CDR2 SVGAGI. Losses at the gene ends were 7 bases for V and 4 bases for J; bases not matched to a gene: 9. The CDR3 contains 16 residues. As DNA, the CDR3 is TGTGCCAGCAAAGTAATTGGGACTAGCGGTTACAATGAGCAGTTCTTC. Amino acids: CASKVIGTSGYNEQFF.

The CDR3 loop reads CASSIVAQGSYTYGYTF. The CDR3 DNA is TGTGCCAGTAGTATAGTAGCGCAGGGCAGCTACACTTATGGCTACACCTTC. This chain links TRBV19 with TRBJ1-2; D is possibly TRBD1 (5 bases). With 1 base removed from V and 5 bases from J, the gap between germline ends came to 20 bases. This CDR3 contains 17 residues. Looked up from germline, CDR1 is LNHDA and CDR2 is SQIVND (reference sequence).

The chain links TRBV10-3 to TRBJ2-7, with 10 bases fitting TRBD2. Looked up from germline, CDR1 is ENHRY and CDR2 is SYGVKD. The CDR3 is 16 residues long. The junction had 8 bases not matched to a gene; V was cut back by 4 bases and J by 2 bases. DNA for the CDR3: TGTGCCATCAGTGGGACCGGGACTAGCGCACCCTACGAGCAGTACGTC. Its translation is CAISGTGTSAPYEQYV.

This clonotype was seen once. This rearrangement joins TRBV19 to TRBJ2-2, with 13 positions matching TRBD2. The CDR3 runs to 18 residues. The junction had 6 bases not matched to a gene; V was cut back by 5 bases and J by 0 bases. Looked up from germline, CDR1 is LNHDA and CDR2 is SQIVND (reference sequence). The CDR3 coding sequence is TGTGCCAGTAGTCCTGGGACTAGCGGGGACACGAACACCGGGGAGCTGTTTTTT. It specifies CASSPGTSGDTNTGELFF.

This clonotype was recorded many times. The chain couples TRBV28 to TRBJ1-1, with unresolved D. The ends were cut back, 2 bases at V and 0 bases at J, with 22 bases in the middle. CDR1 is MDHEN, CDR2 SYDVKM, per germline. The CDR3 is 19 residues long. The CDR3 nucleotides read TGTGCCAGCAGTTTAATATATCCACACAGAAAAAAACTGAACACTGAAGCTTTCTTT. Encoded protein: CASSLIYPHRKKLNTEAFF.

The rearrangement uses TRBV5-1 and TRBJ1-6, with 7 positions matching TRBD1. The germline V gene has CDR1 SGHRS and CDR2 YFSETQ. J lost 5 bases, V lost 4 bases, and 6 bases had no gene match. The CDR3 consists of 15 residues. The CDR3 nucleotides read TGCGCCAGCAGCACCGGGACAGCAAATAATTCACCCCTCCACTTT. This encodes CASSTGTANNSPLHF.

The chain carries TRBV20-1 and TRBJ2-3; D gene uncertain. CDR1 and CDR2 (germline): DFQATT, SNEGSKA (reference sequence). Trimming took 3 bases from V and 0 from J, leaving 13 bases between them. The CDR3 spans 15 residues. CDR3 in amino acids: CSASRRTSSTDTQYF. The CDR3, as DNA: TGCAGTGCTAGTAGGCGGACCTCTAGCACAGATACGCAGTATTTT.

The V gene is TRBV7-6, the J gene TRBJ2-1; TRBD2 matches at 12 bases. The CDR3 sequence is 15 residues long. V lost 7 bases to trimming and J lost 6 bases; unmatched junction nucleotides: 7. Germline loops: CDR1 SGHVS, CDR2 FNYEAQ. This chain's CDR3 is CASNRRLAGVNEQFF. The CDR3 DNA follows: TGTGCCAGCAATCGGAGACTAGCGGGAGTCAATGAGCAGTTCTTC.

This clonotype showed up just a few times. The chain has TRBV6-2 or TRBV6-3 and TRBJ2-3; 9 bases align to TRBD2. This CDR3 comprises 13 residues. Germline assignment: CDR1 MNHEY and CDR2 SVGEGT. After removal of 10 bases from V and 4 bases from J, the junction contained 6 bases not matched to a gene. The CDR3 loop is CATRTSASDTQYF. CDR3 DNA: TGTGCCACCCGGACTAGCGCATCAGATACGCAGTATTTT.

This clonotype was observed a few times. V and J are TRBV28 and TRBJ2-5, with D perhaps TRBD2 (7 bases). The CDR3 contains 15 residues. Germline V CDR1 and CDR2: MDHEN, SYDVKM. The V gene lost 3 bases and the J gene lost 1 base, with 12 bases spanning the gap. DNA for the CDR3: TGTGCCAGCAGTTTTGCGGGGGCCATCCAAGAGACCCAGTACTTC. Translated: CASSFAGAIQETQYF.

The CDR3 sequence is CSAVTSSKETQYF. The DNA of the CDR3 is TGCAGTGCTGTGACTAGCAGCAAAGAGACCCAGTACTTC. The rearrangement uses TRBV20-1 and TRBJ2-5; 7 bases are shared with TRBD2. The J segment lost 3 bases and the V segment lost 5 bases, leaving 6 bases of the junction unmatched. The CDR3 totals 13 residues. The germline V gene encodes CDR1 DFQATT and CDR2 SNEGSKA (reference sequence).